This TCR beta chain was obtained from a study of regulatory T cells in long-lasting Graves disease. Study-wide points: Whereas approximately 950 public clonotypes were shared by new patients, persistent patients shared more, at 2,500 to 3,000.

Time point described: newly diagnosed GD, antithyroid drugs for less than 3 months. RNA from PBMCs was the source of the TCR library. Assembly of TCR beta libraries relied on iRepertoire HTBI primers together with Arm-PCR of CDR3 regions. Each CDR3 protein is one row after TCRdb ran MiXCR on the multiplex PCR reads. This sample has about 560,000 distinct CDR3 sequences, with about 16% found just once. At least ten counts were recorded for this clonotype. The antigen is undetermined. Trimming took 4 bases from V and 5 from J, leaving 8 bases between them. The V gene's germline CDR1 is MDHEN and CDR2 SYDVKM. The CDR3 has 13 residues. These same records also appear under a second study, on T cells in Graves' hyperthyroidism and ophthalmopathy. That study reports: First-round RT-PCR with HTBI primers amplified the TCR CDR3 region.

V and J are TRBV28 and TRBJ1-4; the D is unclear. The sample was peripheral blood mononuclear cells (PBMCs), taken at new diagnosis, from a patient treated with antithyroid drugs. The receptor was derived from a man between 18 and 29 years old with Graves disease. CDR3 region: CASSSQRNEKLFF. The CDR3 bases are TGTGCCAGCAGTTCGCAGAGGAATGAAAAACTGTTTTTT.